The rows below give T cell receptor beta chains drawn from one sample of a study of CD8+CD57+ T cells in acquired aplastic anemia. TCRdb analysed the reads with MiXCR anew, one entry per CDR3 protein. The table includes roughly 200,000 distinct CDR3 sequences, roughly 65% detected once. Sequenced: sorted CD4+, CD8+, or CD8+CD57+ T cells (not recorded which) from PBMCs. The receptors derive from a human donor with aplastic anemia. CDR3s leave out the opening cysteine and the closing phenylalanine or tryptophan. Fields, in order: V gene, D gene, CDR3 protein. D genes are given only for firm matches.

V gene: TRBV5-1; D gene: TRBD1; CDR3 protein: ASSYRDSNEKLF
V gene: TRBV7-9; D gene: NA; CDR3 protein: ASSSWELNYGYT
V gene: TRBV20-1; D gene: NA; CDR3 protein: SAPGDVTHEQY
V gene: TRBV2; D gene: TRBD1; CDR3 protein: ASSDRDRGVNQPQH
V gene: TRBV28; D gene: NA; CDR3 protein: ASSKRTANSPLH
V gene: TRBV5-1; D gene: NA; CDR3 protein: ASSLETPGVGEAF
V gene: TRBV12-3/TRBV12-4; D gene: TRBD2; CDR3 protein: ASSGGLALYNEQF
V gene: TRBV12-3/TRBV12-4; D gene: NA; CDR3 protein: ASRRGANVLT
V gene: TRBV7-2; D gene: NA; CDR3 protein: ASSPTGIGNEQF
V gene: TRBV10-3; D gene: TRBD1; CDR3 protein: AISGGQAIYGYT
V gene: TRBV2; D gene: TRBD1; CDR3 protein: ASSTTGIGTEAF
V gene: TRBV7-2; D gene: NA; CDR3 protein: ASSFGRALEKGETQY
V gene: TRBV19; D gene: TRBD2; CDR3 protein: ASSSTSGGSSYNEQF
V gene: TRBV7-2; D gene: TRBD2; CDR3 protein: ASLGLADGETQY
V gene: TRBV10-1; D gene: NA; CDR3 protein: ASSEGGFNEAF
V gene: TRBV7-2; D gene: NA; CDR3 protein: ASSSLRQSRETQY
V gene: TRBV10-3; D gene: TRBD2; CDR3 protein: AISDGNSGNEETQY
V gene: TRBV4-1; D gene: NA; CDR3 protein: ASSQDHADTQY
V gene: TRBV19; D gene: TRBD1; CDR3 protein: ASSMDRGQPQH
V gene: TRBV6-6; D gene: TRBD1; CDR3 protein: ASSQTRDRERTEAF
V gene: TRBV5-1; D gene: TRBD2; CDR3 protein: ASSYGLAYEQY
V gene: TRBV19; D gene: NA; CDR3 protein: ASSIDMGPHNEQF
V gene: TRBV5-1; D gene: TRBD2; CDR3 protein: ASSLAGAGGTDTQY
V gene: TRBV7-9; D gene: TRBD2; CDR3 protein: ASSSSGTSGYNEQF
V gene: TRBV7-2; D gene: NA; CDR3 protein: ASSLARGTYNEQF
V gene: TRBV7-2; D gene: TRBD1; CDR3 protein: ASKRDRGDSPLH
V gene: TRBV24-1; D gene: NA; CDR3 protein: ATSDQPPYYEQY
V gene: TRBV6-2/TRBV6-3; D gene: TRBD1; CDR3 protein: ASSRTGNYGYT
V gene: TRBV25-1; D gene: NA; CDR3 protein: ASRGDYYGYT
V gene: TRBV24-1; D gene: NA; CDR3 protein: ASKRNSYNEQF
V gene: TRBV20-1; D gene: NA; CDR3 protein: SARSPRDRSSLH
V gene: TRBV7-6; D gene: NA; CDR3 protein: ASSLEPPQETQY
V gene: TRBV20-1; D gene: NA; CDR3 protein: SAARIDTEAF
V gene: TRBV10-3; D gene: NA; CDR3 protein: AINFVGDEQF
V gene: TRBV29-1; D gene: TRBD1; CDR3 protein: SAEGQDGTLH
V gene: TRBV9; D gene: NA; CDR3 protein: ASSGGAETQY
V gene: TRBV20-1; D gene: NA; CDR3 protein: SASRGDEQF
V gene: TRBV20-1; D gene: NA; CDR3 protein: SVPRQQAYGYT
V gene: TRBV9; D gene: TRBD1; CDR3 protein: ASSARGLFGETQY
V gene: TRBV7-2; D gene: NA; CDR3 protein: ASRPGEVTDTQY
V gene: TRBV5-6; D gene: TRBD2; CDR3 protein: ASSYSTTSGSYEQY
V gene: TRBV6-1; D gene: TRBD1; CDR3 protein: ASSESGTGLRLH
V gene: TRBV29-1; D gene: NA; CDR3 protein: SVATVYYEQY
V gene: TRBV20-1; D gene: NA; CDR3 protein: SARTQGSPPPTEAF
V gene: TRBV5-1; D gene: TRBD1; CDR3 protein: ASSLGTGMNTEAF